What follows are 7 T cell receptor beta chains derived from one specimen sequenced in a study of shared clonotypes between healthy human individuals (dated by TCRdb to the early 2020s). The library was prepared using the immunoSEQ multiplex PCR assay. TCRdb provides this immuneACCESS table in a form limited to in-frame rearrangements. Some clones are lacking; in checked studies, under half of them reflect an unresolved V gene, and why the rest are absent is not known. In this sample the table shows about 1.5 million clones, roughly 98% of which occur a single time. The ten largest clonotypes hold 0.45% of the sample. Sequencing was done on a sample of naive CD4+ T cells sorted from blood. The cell subset or site label for this specimen denotes: CD45RA+ positively selected. Receptors originate from a man younger than 40 in good health.

The rearrangement joins TRBV29-1 to TRBJ2-1; TRBD1 is a possible D gene (6 bases). Trimming left V 8 bases short and J 5 bases short, with 13 bases between. The CDR3 has 12 residues. Germline CDR1 reads SQVTM; CDR2 reads ANQGSEA. DNA for the CDR3: TGCAGCTCTCAGGGGTTTAACAATGAGCAGTTCTTC. Encoded protein: CSSQGFNNEQFF.

This clone was picked up one time. This chain connects TRBV11-1 to TRBJ2-7; 7 bases are shared with TRBD2. Germline CDR1 and CDR2: SGHAT and FQDESV (reference sequence). The CDR3 covers 15 residues. V was pared by 5 bases and J by 5 bases, with 12 bases of the junction left unmatched. The CDR3 nucleotides read TGTGCCAGCAGCGGGCGGACTCCCCGGGGGGACGAGCAGTACTTC. This encodes CASSGRTPRGDEQYF. Full variable domain (missing parts from reference TRBV11-1 and TRBJ2-7): EAEVAQSPRYKITEKSQAVAFWCDPISGHATLYWYRQILGQGPELLVQFQDESVVDDSQLPKDRFSAERLKGVDSTLKIQPAELGDSAMYLCASSGRTPRGDEQYFGPGTRLTVT.

This clone was detected only once. J is TRBJ2-7 and V is TRBV14, with 8 bases identical to TRBD1. The J segment lost 4 bases and the V segment lost 5 bases, leaving 10 bases of the junction unmatched. The germline V gene has CDR1 SGHDN and CDR2 FVKESK. CDR3 length: 15 amino acids. CDR3 bases: TGTGCCAGCAGCTCTCGGGACAGGTTCTGGTACGAGCAGTACTTC. It translates to CASSSRDRFWYEQYF.

This clone has ten or more counts. V and J are TRBV4-2 and TRBJ2-1; the D gene is possibly TRBD2 (5 bases). CDR3 length: 18 amino acids. Between the trimmed V and J ends, which lost 2 bases and 0 bases, there was a span of 17 bases. Germline CDR1 and CDR2: LGHNA and YNFKEQ. The CDR3 sequence is CASSQLEFTGSSYNEQFF. DNA for the CDR3: TGTGCCAGCAGCCAACTGGAGTTTACGGGGAGCTCCTACAATGAGCAGTTCTTC.

In DNA, the CDR3 is TGTGCCAGCAGTTACCAGCCACAGGGTGCGAACACTGAAGCTTTCTTT. It encodes CASSYQPQGANTEAFF. The V gene is TRBV6-5, the J gene TRBJ1-1, with TRBD1 as a possible D gene (6 bases). The CDR3 is 16 amino acids. CDR1 is MNHEY, CDR2 SVGAGI, per germline. Trimming took 2 bases from V and 1 from J, leaving 14 bases between them.

In its sample, this clone was seen a few times. The CDR3: CASSLYMWQGGNQPQHF. The CDR3 bases are TGTGCCAGCAGTTTATACATGTGGCAGGGGGGCAATCAGCCCCAGCATTTT. V usage is TRBV28 and J usage is TRBJ1-5; 7 positions agree with TRBD1. Per germline, CDR1 MDHEN and CDR2 SYDVKM. V gave up 1 base and J gave up 2 bases; unmatched junction bases: 8. This CDR3 contains 17 residues.

V usage is TRBV19 and J usage is TRBJ2-1; no definite D call. This CDR3 comprises 16 residues. The germline gives CDR1 LNHDA, CDR2 SQIVND (reference sequence). V shed 2 bases and J shed 2 bases, with 13 bases lying between them. The CDR3 DNA is TGTGCCAGTAGTATATCGGCCGTCCCTACCTACAATGAGCAGTTCTTC. Translated, it gives CASSISAVPTYNEQFF.